The clone carrying this T cell receptor beta chain was detected many times. V trimming: 5 bases; J trimming: 2 bases; junction bases outside the gene matches: 8. Germline V gene sequence: CDR1 SEHNR, CDR2 FQNEAQ (reference sequence). The CDR3 runs to 15 residues. The data derive from a study of patients and donors after allogeneic stem cell transplantation. In TCRdb, the RT-PCR reads were re-called with MiXCR into one record per CDR3 protein. The sample carries 200,000 to 250,000 distinct CDR3 sequences, around 14% recorded once. The rearrangement links TRBV7-9 to TRBJ2-5; 7 nucleotides align to TRBD1. The origin of this receptor is a human donor who was either an allogeneic HSCT recipient or a stem cell or donor lymphocyte infusion donor (not recorded which). It is not recorded whose cells these are; they may come from a transplant donor. Sequenced: blood, either unsorted or a sorted T cell fraction (not recorded which). The CDR3 DNA reads TGTGCCAGCAGCAAAATTCCGGGACAGCAAGAGACCCAGTACTTC. Encoded protein: CASSKIPGQQETQYF.